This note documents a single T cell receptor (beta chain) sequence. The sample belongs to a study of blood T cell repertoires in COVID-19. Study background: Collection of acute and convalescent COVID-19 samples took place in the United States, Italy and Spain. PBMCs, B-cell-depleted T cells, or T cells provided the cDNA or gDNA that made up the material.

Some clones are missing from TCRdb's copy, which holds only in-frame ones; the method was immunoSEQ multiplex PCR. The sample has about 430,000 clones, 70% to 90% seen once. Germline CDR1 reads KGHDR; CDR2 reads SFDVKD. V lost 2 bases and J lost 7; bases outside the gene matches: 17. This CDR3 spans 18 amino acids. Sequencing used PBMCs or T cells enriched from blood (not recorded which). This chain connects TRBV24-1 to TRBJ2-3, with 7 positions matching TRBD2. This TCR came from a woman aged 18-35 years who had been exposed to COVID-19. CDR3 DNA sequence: TGTGCCACCAGTGATTCCCCGGGAAGCGGGAAAGGGATGTATACGCAGTATTTT. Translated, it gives CATSDSPGSGKGMYTQYF.